The T cell receptor (beta chain) under discussion was sequenced for a study of T cell repertoires in cytomegalovirus infection. Turning to the study itself: Alongside well-studied HLA-B-restricted CMV epitopes, recently identified HLA-C-restricted CMV epitopes were also used.

The CDR3 has 13 amino acids. V gave up 6 bases and J gave up 5 bases; unmatched junction bases: 5. Germline CDR1 SQVTM, CDR2 ANQGSEA. TCRdb fed the reads into MiXCR, producing one record per CDR3 protein. The sample contains about 770,000 distinct CDR3 sequences, 25% to 35% of which appear only once. Findings and caveats of the study: Using cumulative public TCR beta family frequency, the authors identified those who carried CMV together with the relevant HLA.

With regard to this clonotype: As yet, its antigen is unknown.

This receptor was obtained from a human donor in good health (CMV status not recorded). Some clones in this sample may be carry-over from other donors' samples. Source: cultured CD8+ T cells from PBMCs, taken from culture after CMV antigen stimulation. The J gene is TRBJ1-2, the V gene TRBV29-1, with 11 bases identical to TRBD1. The CDR3 nucleotides read TGCAGCGTGTCGGGACAGGGGGTGTATGGCTACACCTTC. This sequence encodes CSVSGQGVYGYTF.